The T cell receptor beta chain under discussion was sequenced for a study of T cell responses to AZD1222 COVID-19 vaccine. Assay used: immunoSEQ multiplex PCR; TCRdb lists only in-frame clones, some missing. This repertoire shows 120,000 to 150,000 clones, 88% found once; its top ten account for about 3%. The CDR3 has 14 amino acids. Germline loops: CDR1 SEHNR, CDR2 FQNEAQ (reference sequence). V lost 1 base, J lost 7 bases, and 11 bases lay in between. Study-level findings and limits: Without day 14 samples, only post-peak T cell repertoires were studied. There were mostly white British donors and more females than males, and clonal diversity was possibly underestimated. Along spike, vaccine-associated CD4 TCRs were found throughout, with dominance at 160-218 and 743-854.

This clone was detected once. Its antigen is still unknown. The TCR sequence derives from an adult in good health. V and J are TRBV7-9 and TRBJ2-1, with D perhaps TRBD1 (5 bases). This specimen was peripheral blood, taken on day 0 of AZD1222 vaccination. DNA for the CDR3: TGTGCCAGCAGCTTAGACTCCAGGGTGAATGAGCAGTTCTTC. Its protein product is CASSLDSRVNEQFF.